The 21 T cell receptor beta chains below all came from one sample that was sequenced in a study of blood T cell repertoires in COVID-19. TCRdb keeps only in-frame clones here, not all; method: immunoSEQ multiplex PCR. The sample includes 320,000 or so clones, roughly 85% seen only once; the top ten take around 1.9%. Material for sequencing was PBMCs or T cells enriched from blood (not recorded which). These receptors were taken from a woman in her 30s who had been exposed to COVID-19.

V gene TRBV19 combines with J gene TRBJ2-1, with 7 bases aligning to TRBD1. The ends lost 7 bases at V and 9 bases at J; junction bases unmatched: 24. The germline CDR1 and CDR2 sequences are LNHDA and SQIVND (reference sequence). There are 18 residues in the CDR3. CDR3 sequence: CASTSFNWDSSTGVEQFF. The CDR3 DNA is TGTGCCAGTACCTCCTTTAACTGGGACAGTTCAACGGGTGTTGAGCAGTTCTTC.

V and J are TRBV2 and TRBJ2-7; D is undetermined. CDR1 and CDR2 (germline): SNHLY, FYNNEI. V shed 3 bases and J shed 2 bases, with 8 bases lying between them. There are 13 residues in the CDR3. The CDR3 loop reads CASSEMETYEQYF. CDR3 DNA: TGTGCCAGCAGTGAGATGGAGACCTACGAGCAGTACTTC.

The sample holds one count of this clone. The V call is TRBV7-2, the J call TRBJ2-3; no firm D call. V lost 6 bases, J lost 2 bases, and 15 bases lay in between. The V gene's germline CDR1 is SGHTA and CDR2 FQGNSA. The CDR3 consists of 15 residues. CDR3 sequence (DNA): TGTGCCAGCAGTCGCGACTCGACCTCCACAGATACGCAGTATTTT. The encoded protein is CASSRDSTSTDTQYF.

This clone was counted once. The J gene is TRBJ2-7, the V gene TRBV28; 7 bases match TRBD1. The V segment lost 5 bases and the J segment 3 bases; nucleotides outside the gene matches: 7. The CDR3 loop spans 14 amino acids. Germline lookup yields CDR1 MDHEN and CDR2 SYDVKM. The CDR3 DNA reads TGTGCCAGCAGTCCCTATCCAGGGGGCTACGAGCAGTACTTC. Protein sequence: CASSPYPGGYEQYF.

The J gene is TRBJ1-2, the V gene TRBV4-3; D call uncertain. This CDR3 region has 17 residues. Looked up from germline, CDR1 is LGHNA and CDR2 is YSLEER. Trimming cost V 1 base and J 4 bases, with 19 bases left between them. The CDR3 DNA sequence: TGCGCCAGCAGCCAAGCCAGTCTAGGAAGTGCTACCTATGGCTACACCTTC. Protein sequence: CASSQASLGSATYGYTF.

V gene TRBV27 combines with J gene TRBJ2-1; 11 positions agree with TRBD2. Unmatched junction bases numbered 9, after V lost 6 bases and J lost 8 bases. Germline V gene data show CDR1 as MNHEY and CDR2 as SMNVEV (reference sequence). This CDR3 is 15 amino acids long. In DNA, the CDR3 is TGTGCCAGCAGCTTGGGGCTAGCGGGGGGAGATGAGCAGTTCTTC. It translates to CASSLGLAGGDEQFF.

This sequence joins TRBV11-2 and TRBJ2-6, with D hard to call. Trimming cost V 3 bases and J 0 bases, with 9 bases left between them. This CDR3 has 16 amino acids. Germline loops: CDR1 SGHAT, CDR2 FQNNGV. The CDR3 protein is CASSLRWVSGANVLTF. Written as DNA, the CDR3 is TGTGCCAGCAGCTTGCGGTGGGTCTCTGGGGCCAACGTCCTGACTTTC.

CDR3 sequence reads: CASSLGRFYEQYF. In DNA, the CDR3 is TGTGCCAGCAGTTTAGGCCGGTTTTACGAGCAGTACTTC. The rearrangement joins TRBV12-3 or TRBV12-4 to TRBJ2-7, with no clear D. The CDR3 has 13 amino acids. The V and J ends lost 1 base and 4 bases respectively, with 8 bases between them.

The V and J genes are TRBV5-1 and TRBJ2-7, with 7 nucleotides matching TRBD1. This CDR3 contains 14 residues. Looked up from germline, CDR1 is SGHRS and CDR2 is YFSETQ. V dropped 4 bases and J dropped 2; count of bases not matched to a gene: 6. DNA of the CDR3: TGCGCCAGCAGCACCGGGACAGCAACCTACGAGCAGTACTTC. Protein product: CASSTGTATYEQYF.

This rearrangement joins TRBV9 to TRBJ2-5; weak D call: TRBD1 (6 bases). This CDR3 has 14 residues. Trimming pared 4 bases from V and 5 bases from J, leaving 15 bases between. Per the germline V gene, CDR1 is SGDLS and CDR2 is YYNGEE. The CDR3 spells CASSPGDMGETQYF. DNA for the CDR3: TGTGCCAGCAGCCCAGGGGATATGGGGGAGACCCAGTACTTC. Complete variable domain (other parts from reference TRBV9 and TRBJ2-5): DSGVTQTPKHLITATGQRVTLRCSPRSGDLSVYWYQQSLDQGLQFLIQYYNGEERAKGNILERFSAQQFPDLHSELNLSSLELGDSALYFCASSPGDMGETQYFGPGTRLLVL.

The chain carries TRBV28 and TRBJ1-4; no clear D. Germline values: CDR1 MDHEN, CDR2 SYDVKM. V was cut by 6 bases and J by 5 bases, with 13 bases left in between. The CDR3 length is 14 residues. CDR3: CASRGGLRNEKLFF. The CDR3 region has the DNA TGTGCCAGCAGGGGAGGACTCCGAAATGAAAAACTGTTTTTT.

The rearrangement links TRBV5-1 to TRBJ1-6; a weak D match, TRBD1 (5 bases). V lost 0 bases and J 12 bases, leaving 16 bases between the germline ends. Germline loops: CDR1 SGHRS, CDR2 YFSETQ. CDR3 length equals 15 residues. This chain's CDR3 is CASSLVGGYDLPLHF. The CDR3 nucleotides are TGCGCCAGCAGCTTGGTTGGGGGGTACGACCTACCCCTCCACTTT.

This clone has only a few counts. CDR3 sequence: CASSAGGQLIGYTF. In nucleotides, the CDR3 is TGTGCCAGTAGTGCGGGGGGACAGTTGATTGGCTACACCTTC. The rearrangement joins TRBV19 to TRBJ1-2; 7 bases match TRBD1. With 5 bases clipped from V and 7 bases from J, the junction kept 10 bases outside the gene matches. The CDR3 has 14 amino acids. Germline CDR1 LNHDA, CDR2 SQIVND (reference sequence).

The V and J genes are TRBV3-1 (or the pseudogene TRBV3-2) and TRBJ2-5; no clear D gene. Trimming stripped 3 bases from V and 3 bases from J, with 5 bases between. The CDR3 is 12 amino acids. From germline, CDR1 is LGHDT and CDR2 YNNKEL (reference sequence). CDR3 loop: CASSHVKETQYF. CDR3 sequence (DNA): TGTGCCAGCAGCCACGTTAAAGAGACCCAGTACTTC.

In nucleotides, the CDR3 is TGTGCCAGCAGCTTGGGAGTTAGCAATCAGCCCCAGCATTTT. This encodes CASSLGVSNQPQHF. This chain joins TRBV7-9 and TRBJ1-5, with unresolved D. V gave up 3 bases and J gave up 0 bases, with 6 bases separating them. CDR1 is SEHNR and CDR2 is FQNEAQ in the germline V gene (reference sequence). This CDR3 spans 14 amino acids. Using reference TRBV7-9 and TRBJ1-5 for the parts outside the CDR3, the full variable domain is DTGVSQNPRHKITKRGQNVTFRCDPISEHNRLYWYRQTLGQGPEFLTYFQNEAQLEKSRLLSDRFSAERPKGSFSTLEIQRTEQGDSAMYLCASSLGVSNQPQHFGDGTRLSIL.

The CDR3 loop is CASSPDGTGVSPLHF. Here the CDR3 DNA reads TGTGCCAGCAGCCCGGACGGGACAGGGGTTTCACCCCTCCACTTT. The chain links TRBV5-4 to TRBJ1-6; 10 nucleotides match TRBD1. Trimming at V came to 4 bases and at J to 9 bases, leaving 7 bases not matched to a gene. The CDR3 length is 15 residues. Germline CDR1 is SGHNT and CDR2 is YYREEE (reference sequence).

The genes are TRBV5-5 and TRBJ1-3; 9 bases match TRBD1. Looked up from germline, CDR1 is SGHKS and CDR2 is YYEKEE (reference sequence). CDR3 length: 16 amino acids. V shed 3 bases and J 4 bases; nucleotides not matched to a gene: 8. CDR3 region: CASSWTPGQGGNTIYF. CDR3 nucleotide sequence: TGTGCCAGCAGCTGGACACCGGGACAGGGAGGAAACACCATATATTTT. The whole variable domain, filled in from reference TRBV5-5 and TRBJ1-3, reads DAGVTQSPTHLIKTRGQQVTLRCSPISGHKSVSWYQQVLGQGPQFIFQYYEKEERGRGNFPDRFSARQFPNYSSELNVNALLLGDSALYLCASSWTPGQGGNTIYFGEGSWLTVV.

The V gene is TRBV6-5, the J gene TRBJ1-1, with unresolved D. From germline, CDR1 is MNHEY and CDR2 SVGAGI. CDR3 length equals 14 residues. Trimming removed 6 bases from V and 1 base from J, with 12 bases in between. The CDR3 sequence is CASSSPGSNTEAFF. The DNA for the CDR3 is TGTGCCAGCAGCTCCCCGGGGTCGAACACTGAAGCTTTCTTT.

The CDR3 DNA sequence: TGTGCCAGCAGCCAAAGAGTACTTACTATGGTGGAGACCCAGTACTTC. Its translation: CASSQRVLTMVETQYF. The chain is built from TRBV28 and TRBJ2-5, with unresolved D. The CDR3 is 16 residues long. CDR1 and CDR2 (germline): MDHEN, SYDVKM. Trimming took 6 bases from V and 5 from J, leaving 22 bases between them.

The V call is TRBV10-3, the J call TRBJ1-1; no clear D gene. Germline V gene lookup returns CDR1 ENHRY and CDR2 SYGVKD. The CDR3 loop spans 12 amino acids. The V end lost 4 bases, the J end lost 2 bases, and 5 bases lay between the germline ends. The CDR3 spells CAISAENTEAFF. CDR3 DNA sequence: TGTGCCATCAGTGCAGAAAACACTGAAGCTTTCTTT.

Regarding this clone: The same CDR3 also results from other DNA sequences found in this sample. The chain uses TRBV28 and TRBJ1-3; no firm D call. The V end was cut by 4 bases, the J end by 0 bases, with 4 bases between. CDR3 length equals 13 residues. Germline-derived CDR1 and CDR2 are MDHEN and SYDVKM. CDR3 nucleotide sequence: TGTGCCAGCAGTTATAGCTCTGGAAACACCATATATTTT. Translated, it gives CASSYSSGNTIYF.